Shown below are 2 T cell receptor beta chains from a single sample sequenced in a study of blood T cells in healthy people across ages (dated by TCRdb to the mid-2010s). The library was built by means of 5' RACE. Instrument on record: Illumina HiSeq 2500. A second PCR of 7 to 11 cycles was performed with a sample-barcoded 5' primer and a J-beta primer mix. TCRdb took the public reads, trimmed them with fastp at Q25, ran MiXCR for clone calling and kept in-frame beta chains. Identical CDR3 protein sequences are pooled into one entry, listed with their most common genes and DNA. The sample table shows approximately 1.5 million distinct CDR3 sequences, and less than 45% are seen once. Approximately 4% of the sample belongs to the ten largest clones. Material for sequencing was blood. Receptors were obtained from a woman aged 18 to 35 in good health.

Remarks on this clonotype: This may be a read error, as it is one base from a much larger clone. The J gene is TRBJ1-5, the V gene TRBV6-1; TRBD1 is a possible D gene (6 bases). Between the trimmed V and J ends, which lost 6 bases and 0 bases, there was a span of 18 bases. The CDR3 is 17 residues long. Germline V CDR1 and CDR2: MNHNS, SASEGT. In nucleotides, the CDR3 is TGTGCCAGCAGCCACCGGACAGATGCGTATAGCAATCAGCCCCAGCATTTT. This codes for CASSHRTDAYSNQPQHF.

J is TRBJ1-5 and V is TRBV3-1, with 8 nucleotides matching TRBD1. Losses at the gene ends were 1 base for V and 1 base for J; bases not matched to a gene: 9. CDR3 length: 18 amino acids. Looked up from germline, CDR1 is LGHDT and CDR2 is YNNKEL (reference sequence). The CDR3 bases are TGTGCCAGCAGCCAAGGGACAGGGATCTTTTCCAGCAATCAGCCCCAGCATTTT. This translates into CASSQGTGIFSSNQPQHF.